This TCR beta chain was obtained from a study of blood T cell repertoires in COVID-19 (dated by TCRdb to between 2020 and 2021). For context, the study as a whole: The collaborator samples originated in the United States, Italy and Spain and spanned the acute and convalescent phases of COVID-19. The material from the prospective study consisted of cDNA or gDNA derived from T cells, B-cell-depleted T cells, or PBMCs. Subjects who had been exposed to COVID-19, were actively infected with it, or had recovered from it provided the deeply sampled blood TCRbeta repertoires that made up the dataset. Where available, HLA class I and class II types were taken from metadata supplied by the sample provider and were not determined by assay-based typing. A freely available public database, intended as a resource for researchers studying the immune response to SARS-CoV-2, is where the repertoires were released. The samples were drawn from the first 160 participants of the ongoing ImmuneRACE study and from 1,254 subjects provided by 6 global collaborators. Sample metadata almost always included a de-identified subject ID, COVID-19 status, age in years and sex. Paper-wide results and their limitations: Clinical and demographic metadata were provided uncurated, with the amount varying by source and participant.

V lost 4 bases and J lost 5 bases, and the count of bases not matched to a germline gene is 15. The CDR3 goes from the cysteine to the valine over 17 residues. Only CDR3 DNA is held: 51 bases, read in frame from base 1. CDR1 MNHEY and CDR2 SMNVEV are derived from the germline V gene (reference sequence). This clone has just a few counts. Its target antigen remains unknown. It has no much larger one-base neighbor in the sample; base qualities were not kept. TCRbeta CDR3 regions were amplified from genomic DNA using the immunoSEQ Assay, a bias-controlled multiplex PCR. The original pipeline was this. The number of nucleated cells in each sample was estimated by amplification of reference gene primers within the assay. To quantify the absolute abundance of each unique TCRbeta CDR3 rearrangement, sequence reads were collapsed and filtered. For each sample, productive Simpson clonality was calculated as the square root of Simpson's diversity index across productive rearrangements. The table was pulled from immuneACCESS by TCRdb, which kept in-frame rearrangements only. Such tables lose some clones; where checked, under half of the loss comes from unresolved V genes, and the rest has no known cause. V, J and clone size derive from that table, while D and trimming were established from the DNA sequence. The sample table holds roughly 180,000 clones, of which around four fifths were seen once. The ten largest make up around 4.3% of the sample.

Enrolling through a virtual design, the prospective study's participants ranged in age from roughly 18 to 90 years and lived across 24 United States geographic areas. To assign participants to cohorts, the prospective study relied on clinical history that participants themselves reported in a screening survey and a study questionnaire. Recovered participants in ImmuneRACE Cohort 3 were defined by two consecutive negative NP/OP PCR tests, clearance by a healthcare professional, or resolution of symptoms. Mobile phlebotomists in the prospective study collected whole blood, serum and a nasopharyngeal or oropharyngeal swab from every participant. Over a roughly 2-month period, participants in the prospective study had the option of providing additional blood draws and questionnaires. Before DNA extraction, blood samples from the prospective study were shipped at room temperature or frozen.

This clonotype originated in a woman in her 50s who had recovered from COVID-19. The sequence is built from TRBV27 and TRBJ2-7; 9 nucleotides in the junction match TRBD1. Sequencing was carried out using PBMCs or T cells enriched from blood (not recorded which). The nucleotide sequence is TGTGCCAGCAGTTCCCCACAGGGGGCGGGATGGATGAACGAGCAGTACGTC. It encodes CASSSPQGAGWMNEQYV.